The 8 T cell receptor beta chains given below trace back to one sample, sequenced in a study of blood T cell repertoires in COVID-19. Assay: immunoSEQ multiplex PCR; the TCRdb copy retains only in-frame clones and omits some. The repertoire holds under 200,000 clones, with about 85% as singletons. Sequences were obtained from peripheral blood. The receptor set was obtained from an elderly woman with acute or convalescent COVID-19.

The J gene is TRBJ2-2, the V gene TRBV27; D possibly corresponds to TRBD2 (6 bases). V was trimmed by 5 bases and J by 0 bases, leaving 13 bases between them. The CDR3 is made up of 16 amino acids. CDR1 and CDR2 (germline): MNHEY, SMNVEV (reference sequence). The CDR3 loop reads CASSPLALANTGELFF. CDR3 coding DNA: TGTGCCAGCAGTCCGCTAGCGCTAGCGAACACCGGGGAGCTGTTTTTT.

CDR3 nucleotides: TGCGCCAGCAGCTTGACGGGGGTCTCCTACAATGAGCAGTTCTTC. Amino acids: CASSLTGVSYNEQFF. V is TRBV5-1 and J is TRBJ2-1, with a possible D match to TRBD2 (6 bases). The germline V gene encodes CDR1 SGHRS and CDR2 YFSETQ. The V gene lost 1 base and the J gene lost 0 bases, with 8 bases spanning the gap. The CDR3 is made up of 15 amino acids. Full variable domain (rest looked up from reference TRBV5-1 and TRBJ2-1): KAGVTQTPRYLIKTRGQQVTLSCSPISGHRSVSWYQQTPGQGLQFLFEYFSETQRNKGNFPGRFSGRQFSNSRSEMNVSTLELGDSALYLCASSLTGVSYNEQFFGPGTRLTVL.

Comments on this clone: At the DNA level, this CDR3 is encoded by other sequences in the same sample as well. The chain employs TRBV3-1 (or the pseudogene TRBV3-2) and TRBJ1-3; the D is unclear. The CDR3 runs to 13 residues. Germline-derived CDR1 and CDR2 are LGHDT and YNNKEL (reference sequence). With 2 bases removed from V and 4 bases from J, the gap between germline ends came to 6 bases. CDR3 protein: CASSQPGGNTIYF. DNA of the CDR3: TGTGCCAGCAGCCAACCGGGAGGAAACACCATATATTTT.

The chain has TRBV4-3 and TRBJ1-2; 8 nucleotides align to TRBD1. The CDR3 runs to 13 residues. Germline values: CDR1 LGHNA, CDR2 YSLEER. V lost 0 bases to trimming and J lost 6 bases; unmatched junction nucleotides: 0. CDR3 in DNA: TGCGCCAGCAGCCAAGAGACAGGGGATGGCTACACCTTC. It translates to CASSQETGDGYTF.

This clone was seen a single time. The chain has TRBV2 and TRBJ2-2, with 9 positions matching TRBD2. This CDR3 region has 15 residues. Germline CDR1 SNHLY, CDR2 FYNNEI. V lost 3 bases and J lost 6; bases outside the gene matches: 5. The CDR3: CASSDRGRAPGELFF. As DNA, the CDR3 is TGTGCCAGCAGTGACCGCGGGAGGGCCCCCGGGGAGCTGTTTTTT.

The chain couples TRBV19 to TRBJ2-5, with D tentatively TRBD2 (6 bases). V lost 4 bases, J lost 5 bases, and 17 bases lay in between. Per germline, CDR1 LNHDA and CDR2 SQIVND (reference sequence). The CDR3 contains 15 residues. The CDR3, as DNA: TGTGCCAGTAGTACCCCACTAGGTGGAGGGGAGACCCAGTACTTC. This codes for CASSTPLGGGETQYF.

The V and J genes are TRBV27 and TRBJ1-6; TRBD1 agrees at 7 bases. Per germline, CDR1 MNHEY and CDR2 SMNVEV (reference sequence). The CDR3 sequence is 15 residues long. The trim removed 7 bases at V and 6 bases at J, leaving 9 bases unmatched. The chain's CDR3 is CASKLADRSNSPLHF. In DNA form, the CDR3 reads TGTGCCAGCAAGTTGGCGGACAGGAGTAATTCACCCCTCCACTTT.

The genes are TRBV28 and TRBJ1-1, with no clear D. The CDR3 is 14 residues long. The germline V gene encodes CDR1 MDHEN and CDR2 SYDVKM. V shed 6 bases and J shed 3 bases, with 14 bases lying between them. CDR3 sequence reads: CASRVGRWDTEAFF. DNA for the CDR3: TGTGCCAGCAGAGTGGGCCGTTGGGACACTGAAGCTTTCTTT.